What follows are 26 T cell receptor beta chains derived from one specimen sequenced in a study of OX40 agonist ivuxolimab in advanced cancers. Using immunoSEQ multiplex PCR, the repertoire was profiled, and TCRdb retains in-frame clones only, with some absent. The repertoire holds approximately 67,000 clones, under 95% seen once, with around 6.1% in the top ten. The sample here was CD4+ or CD8+ T cells sorted from blood, taken in a trial of the OX40 agonist ivuxolimab. These TCRs come from an adult with an advanced solid tumor such as melanoma, head and neck, liver or kidney cancer.

This sequence joins TRBV9 and TRBJ2-1; tentative D call: TRBD1 (6 bases). V lost 3 bases to trimming and J lost 0 bases, with 10 bases between them. Germline CDR1 is SGDLS and CDR2 is YYNGEE. The length of the CDR3 is 15 residues. CDR3: CASSATGSSYNEQFF. CDR3 nucleotides: TGTGCCAGCAGCGCGACAGGAAGCTCCTACAATGAGCAGTTCTTC.

J is TRBJ2-7 and V is TRBV4-3; D not certain. The CDR3 extends over 12 amino acids. V lost 7 bases, J lost 7 bases, and 14 bases lay in between. Looked up from germline, CDR1 is LGHNA and CDR2 is YSLEER. The CDR3 loop reads CASTSLLREQYF. CDR3 DNA sequence: TGCGCCAGCACCTCCTTGCTTCGGGAGCAGTACTTC.

A note on this clone: Other nucleotide sequences from this sample produce the same CDR3. The chain has TRBV7-9 and TRBJ2-3; D gene unclear. The CDR3 covers 12 residues. The germline gives CDR1 SEHNR, CDR2 FQNEAQ (reference sequence). V lost 3 bases and J 3 bases, leaving 4 bases between the germline ends. CDR3 protein: CASSFSTDTQYF. The CDR3 nucleotides are TGTGCCAGCAGCTTCAGTACAGATACGCAGTATTTT.

This clone was detected once. In DNA, the CDR3 is TGTGCCAGCAGTTCCGGGAGCAAGGTTGTTTACGAGCAGTACTTC. Translating gives CASSSGSKVVYEQYF. The rearrangement links TRBV28 to TRBJ2-7, with a possible D match to TRBD2 (6 bases). The CDR3 spans 15 residues. CDR1 MDHEN and CDR2 SYDVKM come from the germline V gene. Trimming took off 4 bases at V and 4 bases at J, with 17 bases between the two ends.

This chain joins TRBV7-9 and TRBJ1-5, with D unresolved. This CDR3 has 12 residues. V was trimmed by 5 bases and J by 3 bases, leaving 5 bases between them. Germline CDR1 and CDR2: SEHNR and FQNEAQ (reference sequence). Written as DNA, the CDR3 is TGTGCCAGCAGCCAGCCCAATCAGCCCCAGCATTTT. Protein sequence: CASSQPNQPQHF.

This chain links TRBV12-5 with TRBJ2-7; D is undetermined. This CDR3 contains 12 residues. V lost 8 bases and J 1 base, leaving 9 bases between the germline ends. From germline, CDR1 is LGHNT and CDR2 FRNRAP. The CDR3 protein is CASSQGSYEQYF. CDR3 DNA sequence: TGTGCTAGTTCACAAGGGTCCTACGAGCAGTACTTC.

DNA of the CDR3: TGCGCCAGCAGCCAATATCCAGGGGTATCGGATTCACCCCTCCACTTT. This translates into CASSQYPGVSDSPLHF. The V gene is TRBV4-3, the J gene TRBJ1-6, with a possible D match to TRBD1 (6 bases). The germline CDR1 and CDR2 sequences are LGHNA and YSLEER. The V end was cut by 2 bases, the J end by 8 bases, with 16 bases between. The length of the CDR3 is 16 residues.

This chain links TRBV7-9 with TRBJ2-1, with 7 bases lining up with TRBD2. This CDR3 is 14 amino acids long. CDR1 SEHNR and CDR2 FQNEAQ come from the germline V gene (reference sequence). J lost 3 bases, V lost 8 bases, and 7 bases had no gene match. CDR3 in amino acids: CASFRLASYNEQFF. CDR3 nucleotides: TGTGCCAGCTTTAGACTAGCAAGCTACAATGAGCAGTTCTTC.

The chain joins TRBV7-9 to TRBJ2-1; D possibly corresponds to TRBD2 (6 bases). Germline assignment: CDR1 SEHNR and CDR2 FQNEAQ (reference sequence). The CDR3 runs to 15 residues. V dropped 3 bases and J dropped 1 base, with 10 bases sitting between them. The CDR3 nucleotides read TGTGCCAGCAGCTTTGCGGGGCCTTCCTACAATGAGCAGTTCTTC. Translation: CASSFAGPSYNEQFF.

This clone showed up just once. The gene calls are TRBV7-9 and TRBJ1-3, with D maybe TRBD1 (6 bases). Germline loops: CDR1 SEHNR, CDR2 FQNEAQ (reference sequence). Trimming took 6 bases from V and 1 from J, leaving 13 bases between them. This CDR3 region has 15 residues. CDR3 bases: TGTGCCAGCAGGCTCGAAGGGGGATCTGGAAACACCATATATTTT. It translates to CASRLEGGSGNTIYF. The whole variable domain, remainder taken from reference TRBV7-9 and TRBJ1-3, is DTGVSQNPRHKITKRGQNVTFRCDPISEHNRLYWYRQTLGQGPEFLTYFQNEAQLEKSRLLSDRFSAERPKGSFSTLEIQRTEQGDSAMYLCASRLEGGSGNTIYFGEGSWLTVV.

This chain connects TRBV19 to TRBJ2-7; D is perhaps TRBD2 (6 bases). V was cut by 4 bases and J by 3 bases, with 13 bases left in between. Germline V gene sequence: CDR1 LNHDA, CDR2 SQIVND (reference sequence). This CDR3 comprises 14 residues. The CDR3 DNA is TGTGCCAGTAGTAGGTGGGACTGGGACTACGAGCAGTACTTC. This translates into CASSRWDWDYEQYF.

The J gene is TRBJ2-2, the V gene TRBV12-5; TRBD1 agrees at 9 bases. The CDR3 is made up of 15 amino acids. The germline V gene encodes CDR1 LGHNT and CDR2 FRNRAP. V lost 9 bases and J lost 6; bases outside the gene matches: 11. The CDR3, as DNA: TGTGCTAGCCGGGACAGGGATTTCTCAGCCGGGGAGCTGTTTTTT. This encodes CASRDRDFSAGELFF.

This sequence joins TRBV13 and TRBJ2-2; 14 positions match TRBD2. V was clipped by 7 bases and J by 4 bases; unmatched bases: 8. This CDR3 region has 17 residues. Germline-derived CDR1 and CDR2 are PRHDT and FYEKMQ (reference sequence). The CDR3 DNA reads as TGTGCCAGCATCCCTCTCGGACTAGCGGGGGGCACCGGGGAGCTGTTTTTT. The encoded protein is CASIPLGLAGGTGELFF.

By share, this clone ranks as medium-sized (0.01 to 0.1%). The genes are TRBV7-9 and TRBJ2-3, with a possible D match to TRBD1 (6 bases). The germline V gene has CDR1 SEHNR and CDR2 FQNEAQ (reference sequence). V lost 10 bases and J lost 2, with 22 bases in between. There are 16 residues in the CDR3. CDR3 loop: CATYTRTVWDTDTQYF. CDR3 in DNA: TGTGCCACCTACACGCGGACAGTGTGGGACACAGATACGCAGTATTTT.

The chain employs TRBV4-3 and TRBJ1-2; D unclear. The germline V and J ends were trimmed by 0 bases and 2 bases, with 10 bases remaining between them. Germline V gene lookup returns CDR1 LGHNA and CDR2 YSLEER. The CDR3 has 15 residues. In nucleotides, the CDR3 is TGCGCCAGCAGCCAAGATATGACGCAGAACTATGGCTACACCTTC. Translated, it gives CASSQDMTQNYGYTF.

The chain is built from TRBV27 and TRBJ2-3; D might be TRBD1 (6 bases). V was cut by 6 bases and J by 7 bases, with 14 bases left in between. The germline gives CDR1 MNHEY, CDR2 SMNVEV (reference sequence). This CDR3 contains 13 residues. The CDR3 spells CASSPLRGNTQYF. The CDR3 bases are TGTGCCAGCAGCCCACTCAGGGGAAATACGCAGTATTTT.

The chain employs TRBV29-1 and TRBJ1-2, with 8 bases identical to TRBD1. Germline lookup yields CDR1 SQVTM and CDR2 ANQGSEA. This CDR3 has 13 amino acids. V dropped 6 bases and J dropped 8; count of bases not matched to a gene: 11. CDR3 sequence (DNA): TGCAGCGTGAAGGCGGCAGGGGGCTTAGGCTACACCTTC. Protein sequence: CSVKAAGGLGYTF.

V usage is TRBV2 and J usage is TRBJ1-5; no reliable D call. With 5 bases removed from V and 5 bases from J, the gap between germline ends came to 19 bases. Germline V gene data show CDR1 as SNHLY and CDR2 as FYNNEI. The CDR3 totals 16 residues. The CDR3 loop is CASSLLAGGLDQPQHF. CDR3 bases: TGTGCCAGCAGTCTCTTGGCAGGTGGGCTTGATCAGCCCCAGCATTTT.

J is TRBJ2-7 and V is TRBV11-2, with TRBD2 identical over 10 bases. There are 14 residues in the CDR3. Germline CDR1 SGHAT, CDR2 FQNNGV. V gave up 5 bases and J gave up 5 bases; unmatched junction bases: 6. In DNA form, the CDR3 reads TGTGCCAGCAGCAGGGGACTAGCGTGGGACGAGCAGTACTTC. This translates into CASSRGLAWDEQYF.

This sequence joins TRBV28 and TRBJ1-1; D gene unclear. The germline CDR1 and CDR2 sequences are MDHEN and SYDVKM. Trimming removed 5 bases at V and 3 bases at J, with 16 bases between. The CDR3 has 15 residues. CDR3 nucleotide sequence: TGTGCCAGCAGTACTCAGGCGGTGCGGGACACTGAAGCTTTCTTT. Its protein product is CASSTQAVRDTEAFF.

This chain joins TRBV25-1 and TRBJ1-2; D possibly corresponds to TRBD1 (5 bases). There are 15 residues in the CDR3. V lost 0 bases and J lost 3, with 11 bases in between. Germline CDR1 MGHDK, CDR2 SYGVNS. The CDR3 loop reads CASSEYGGVYYGYTF. The DNA of the CDR3 is TGTGCCAGCAGTGAATATGGGGGGGTCTACTATGGCTACACCTTC.

The chain carries TRBV7-2 and TRBJ2-5, with TRBD2 matching 12 bases. CDR1 and CDR2 (germline): SGHTA, FQGNSA. This CDR3 contains 18 residues. The J segment lost 5 bases and the V segment lost 0 bases, leaving 10 bases of the junction unmatched. The CDR3 protein is CASSLAALAGGPWETQYF. The CDR3 bases are TGTGCCAGCAGCTTAGCGGCGCTAGCGGGGGGGCCGTGGGAGACCCAGTACTTC.

J is TRBJ1-5 and V is TRBV19, with 8 bases lining up with TRBD1. The CDR3 has 14 residues. V lost 8 bases to trimming and J lost 5 bases; unmatched junction nucleotides: 8. In germline, CDR1 is LNHDA, CDR2 SQIVND (reference sequence). CDR3 sequence reads: CASSWGQAHQPQHF. DNA for the CDR3: TGTGCCAGTTCTTGGGGACAGGCTCATCAGCCCCAGCATTTT.

V usage is TRBV7-9 and J usage is TRBJ2-7; D remains ambiguous. This CDR3 region has 11 residues. Germline CDR1 reads SEHNR; CDR2 reads FQNEAQ (reference sequence). V was cut by 5 bases and J by 4 bases, with 6 bases left in between. CDR3 nucleotide sequence: TGTGCCAGCAGCACAGATTACGAGCAGTACTTC. Amino acid sequence: CASSTDYEQYF.

In its sample, this clone was seen a few times. This sequence joins TRBV5-6 and TRBJ1-5; D uncertain. The V end lost 0 bases, the J end lost 2 bases, and 0 bases lay between the germline ends. CDR1 and CDR2 from the germline V gene are SGHDT and YYEEEE. This CDR3 contains 12 residues. For the CDR3, the DNA is TGTGCCAGCAGCTTGGGCAATCAGCCCCAGCATTTT. Translation gives CASSLGNQPQHF. Full variable domain (remainder filled in from reference TRBV5-6 and TRBJ1-5): DAGVTQSPTHLIKTRGQQVTLRCSPKSGHDTVSWYQQALGQGPQFIFQYYEEEERQRGNFPDRFSGHQFPNYSSELNVNALLLGDSALYLCASSLGNQPQHFGDGTRLSIL.

The chain has TRBV5-8 and TRBJ1-2, with 12 positions matching TRBD1. This CDR3 has 14 amino acids. The V segment lost 3 bases and the J segment 4 bases; nucleotides outside the gene matches: 1. Looked up from germline, CDR1 is SGHTS and CDR2 is YDEGEE. The CDR3: CASSSGQGAYGYTF. CDR3 in DNA: TGTGCCAGCAGCTCGGGACAGGGGGCCTATGGCTACACCTTC.